This T cell receptor (beta chain) stems from a study of blood T cell repertoires in COVID-19. Repertoires were generated with immunoSEQ multiplex PCR, while TCRdb's copy carries only in-frame clones and drops some. The top ten hold 0.6% to 0.8% of the sample, which has about 190,000 clones, around 91% seen once. The CDR3 is 15 amino acids. The V gene's germline CDR1 is MNHNY and CDR2 SVGAGI (reference sequence). The ends were cut back, 4 bases at V and 5 bases at J, with 17 bases in the middle. V and J are TRBV6-6 and TRBJ2-5; TRBD1 is a possible D gene (6 bases). Source material: peripheral blood. This receptor was taken from a man in his fifties or sixties with acute or convalescent COVID-19. CDR3 bases: TGTGCCAGCAGTTGGGACACCGGTCCTCGTGAGACCCAGTACTTC. Its protein product is CASSWDTGPRETQYF.